This TCR beta chain was retrieved from a study of memory CD4+ T cells and cytomegalovirus serostatus. Single viable CD3+CD4+CD8-CD45RO+ cells were sorted as the memory CD4+ T cells. Using immunoSEQ multiplex PCR, the repertoire was profiled, and TCRdb retains in-frame clones only, with some absent. The table records some 47,000 clones, around 80% of them present only once. What was sequenced was memory CD4+ T cells from blood. The receptor comes from an adult in good health and CMV-seronegative.

The CDR3 loop is CASTESGYGYTF. CDR3 DNA sequence: TGTGCCAGCACTGAGTCCGGGTATGGCTACACCTTC. The chain couples TRBV6-1 to TRBJ1-2; unclear D gene. V was cut by 7 bases and J by 5 bases, with 11 bases left in between. The CDR3 spans 12 residues. Per the germline V gene, CDR1 is MNHNS and CDR2 is SASEGT.